This record concerns one TCR beta chain sequence. Its antigen is not identified. The data were taken from a study of identical twins. The CDR3 consists of 18 residues. The J segment lost 3 bases and the V segment lost 11 bases, leaving 23 bases of the junction unmatched. Per the germline V gene, CDR1 is LGHDT and CDR2 is YNNKEL (reference sequence). A universal primer binding site was introduced by template switching. The final cDNA contained unique molecular identifiers. MiXCR, applied by TCRdb to the 5' RACE reads, yields one record per CDR3 protein. Counted here are 250,000 or so distinct CDR3 sequences, around 7.6% occurring once; the ten biggest clones make up over 5%. Healthy Caucasians supplied all donations. General study points: Carriage of fewer insertions was seen in abundant cord blood beta clonotypes, whereas memory repertoires showed none. One should note that invariant MAIT and iNKT cells could partly confound zero-insertion analyses.

This sample also appeared in a second study, on yellow fever vaccine responses in identical twins.

The genes are TRBV3-1 and TRBJ2-3; 7 bases align to TRBD1. What was sequenced was CD8+ T cells sorted from blood. The TCR comes from a woman between 18 and 29 years old in good health. The CDR3 DNA reads TGTGCCTTCAGTTTAGAAAGACAGGGTGATTTCACGACAGATACGCAGTATTTT. It is translated as CAFSLERQGDFTTDTQYF.